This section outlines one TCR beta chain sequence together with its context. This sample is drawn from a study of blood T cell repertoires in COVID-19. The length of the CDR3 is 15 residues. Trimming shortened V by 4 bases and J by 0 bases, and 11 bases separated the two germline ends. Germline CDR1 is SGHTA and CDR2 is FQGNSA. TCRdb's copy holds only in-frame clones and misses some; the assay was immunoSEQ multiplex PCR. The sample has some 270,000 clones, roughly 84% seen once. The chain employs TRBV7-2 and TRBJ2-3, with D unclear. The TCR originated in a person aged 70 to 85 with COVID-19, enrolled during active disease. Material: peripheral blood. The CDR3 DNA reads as TGTGCCAGCAGCTATAGAGTCACTAGCACAGATACGCAGTATTTT. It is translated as CASSYRVTSTDTQYF.